The rows below give T cell receptor beta chains drawn from one sample of a study of T-cell memory formation after mild COVID-19. TCRdb fed the 5' RACE reads into MiXCR, producing one record per CDR3 protein. The sample has about 280,000 distinct CDR3 sequences, 7% to 10% seen once. The sample consisted of PBMCs or a T cell subset sorted from them (not recorded which). Receptor source: a man between 18 and 29 years old who had mild COVID-19 (a few samples of this study predate the infection). Cell type and time point are not known. The CDR3 runs from the conserved cysteine through the conserved F or W. The D gene is left open where the match is weak. Size is omitted from some rows. Given values are once, few, many or a class for expanded clones.

clone_size d_call j_call v_call cdr3_nt cdr3_aa
many TRBD1 TRBJ2-3 TRBV20-1 TGCAGTGCTAGCGAACCCGACAGGGGCGCAGATACGCAGTATTTT CSASEPDRGADTQYF
. TRBD2 TRBJ2-1 TRBV11-2 TGTGCCAGCAGTCTAGCGGGGCAGGATGAGCAGTTCTTC CASSLAGQDEQFF
. TRBD1 TRBJ1-4 TRBV5-6 TGTGCCAGCAGCTTGGGGCAGGGGGCGCGAAATGAAAAACTGTTTTTT CASSLGQGARNEKLFF
few TRBD2 TRBJ2-2 TRBV9 TGTGCCAGCAGCCCCCCGGGACTACTAACCGGGGAGCTGTTTTTT CASSPPGLLTGELFF
. . TRBJ1-4 TRBV6-5 TGTGCCAGCAGTTACACCCCCGGGGCAGGGATGGATGAAAAACTGTTTTTT CASSYTPGAGMDEKLFF
few TRBD1 TRBJ1-5 TRBV6-2/TRBV6-3 TGTGCCAGCAGTTACCGGGAGGACAGGATCAATCAGCCCCAGCATTTT CASSYREDRINQPQHF
. TRBD1 TRBJ2-3 TRBV27 TGTGCCAGCGCCCGACAGGGAGATACGCAGTATTTT CASARQGDTQYF
many . TRBJ1-1 TRBV19 TGTGCCAGTAGCATCTCGAACACTGAAGCTTTCTTT CASSISNTEAFF
. . TRBJ2-7 TRBV11-2 TGTGCCAGCAGCTACTTACAGGGATCCGAGTACTTC CASSYLQGSEYF
. TRBD2 TRBJ2-3 TRBV12-3/TRBV12-4 TGTGCCAGCAGTTTAGGGTGGGAGGGTAGCACAGATACGCAGTATTTT CASSLGWEGSTDTQYF
few . TRBJ1-1 TRBV5-8 TGTGCCAGCAGCCAGGGACCGCCCGACACTGAAGCTTTCTTT CASSQGPPDTEAFF
. . TRBJ1-4 TRBV20-1 TGCAGTGCTAGAGGGCCCGGGGAAAAACTGTTTTTT CSARGPGEKLFF
few TRBD1 TRBJ1-5 TRBV24-1 TGTGCCACCAGTGGGGACAGGGGCAATCAGCCCCAGCATTTT CATSGDRGNQPQHF
few . TRBJ1-1 TRBV6-5 TGTGCCAGCCATCTTGGGGCCACTAAGAACACTGAAGCTTTCTTT CASHLGATKNTEAFF
. . TRBJ2-5 TRBV15 TGTGCCACCAGCAGAAGACGACTAGTAAGAGGGGAGACCCAGTACTTC CATSRRRLVRGETQYF
few . TRBJ2-5 TRBV5-1 TGCGCCAGCAGCTTGGGATCCAGGGGAGAGAGCCAGTACTTC CASSLGSRGESQYF
many . TRBJ2-1 TRBV4-2 TGTGCCAGCAGCCACGGGGGATACAATGAGCAGTTCTTC CASSHGGYNEQFF
. TRBD1 TRBJ1-4 TRBV10-3 TGTGCCATCAGTCCTGGGACAGGGAAGGAAAAACTGTTTTTT CAISPGTGKEKLFF
many . TRBJ2-2 TRBV6-5 TGTGCCAGCAGAGGAGTAAGGGGTTGGGAGCTGTTTTTT CASRGVRGWELFF
many TRBD2 TRBJ2-3 TRBV20-1 TGCAGTGCTAGGGCTAGCGGGGGAAACACAGATACGCAGTATTTT CSARASGGNTDTQYF
many . TRBJ1-3 TRBV5-1 TGCGCCAGCAGCTTTGGAGAAGCCGGAAACACCATATATTTT CASSFGEAGNTIYF
few . TRBJ2-7 TRBV3-1 TGTGCCAGCAGCCAACCTTTGGGGGTCTCCTACGAGCAGTACTTC CASSQPLGVSYEQYF
few TRBD2 TRBJ2-4 TRBV6-2/TRBV6-3 TGTGCCAGCAGTCCCATCCTAGCGGGATTAGCCAAAAACATTCAGTACTTC CASSPILAGLAKNIQYF
few TRBD2 TRBJ2-3 TRBV7-9 TGTGCCAGCAGCTTATCCGGGGGGGCCCATACGCAGTATTTT CASSLSGGAHTQYF
. TRBD2 TRBJ2-5 TRBV4-3 TGCGCCAGCAGCCAAGAACTAGCGGGGGGGCCCTTGGACTTC CASSQELAGGPLDF
many . TRBJ1-3 TRBV10-3 TGTGCCATCACCCTCGCGGCAGGGGCTGGAAACACCATATATTTT CAITLAAGAGNTIYF
few . TRBJ2-2 TRBV14 TGTGCCAGCAGCCCCCAGGGGATGGGGAACACCGGGGAGCTGTTTTTT CASSPQGMGNTGELFF
many . TRBJ2-1 TRBV7-8 TGTGCCAGCAGCTTAGTGTCAGGGGTGGATGAGCAGTTCTTC CASSLVSGVDEQFF
few . TRBJ2-2 TRBV6-2/TRBV6-3 TGTGCCAGCAGTTACTTCCACACCGGGGAGCTGTTTTTT CASSYFHTGELFF
. TRBD1 TRBJ2-6 TRBV20-1 TGCAGTGCTAAAAAGGGACAGGGGGCTTCTGGGGCCAACGTCCTGACTTTC CSAKKGQGASGANVLTF
. . TRBJ1-3 TRBV5-4 TGTGCCAGCCGACGAGATGGAAACACCATATATTTT CASRRDGNTIYF
. . TRBJ2-6 TRBV5-5 TGTGCCGGGGGAGGTGAGGCTGGGGCCAACGTCCTGACTTTC CAGGGEAGANVLTF
few . TRBJ2-2 TRBV12-3/TRBV12-4 TGTGCCAGCAGTTTAGCGGGGGCGGGCACCGGGGAGCTGTTTTTT CASSLAGAGTGELFF
. . TRBJ1-3 TRBV27 TGTGCCAGCAGGGGACTCGGCTCCTCTGGAAACACCATATATTTT CASRGLGSSGNTIYF
. TRBD1 TRBJ1-4 TRBV4-1 TGCGCCAGCAGCCGAGGGACAGGGCGGAATGAAAAACTGTTTTTT CASSRGTGRNEKLFF
. . TRBJ2-3 TRBV5-1 TGCGCCAGCAGCCCCTGGTTAGATAGCACAGATACGCAGTATTTT CASSPWLDSTDTQYF
many . TRBJ2-1 TRBV7-9 TGTGCCAGCAGCCCCCGGGACGGACTTAACAATGAGCAGTTCTTC CASSPRDGLNNEQFF
few . TRBJ1-3 TRBV27 TGTGCCAGCAGTTTATCGGGCGGAAACACCATATATTTT CASSLSGGNTIYF
. . TRBJ1-6 TRBV4-3 TGCGCCAGCAGCCCCGGGGGTAGCTCCTATAATTCACCCCTCCACTTT CASSPGGSSYNSPLHF
. . TRBJ1-3 TRBV12-3/TRBV12-4 TGTGCCAGCAGTTTCGCAGGGTCTTCTGGAAACACCATATATTTT CASSFAGSSGNTIYF
few . TRBJ1-5 TRBV3-1 TGTGCCAGCAGCCAAGGTCTACCGGATCAGCCCCAGCATTTT CASSQGLPDQPQHF
few . TRBJ1-5 TRBV7-2 TGTGCCAGCAGCTTAGGGGTTAGGCCCCAGCATTTT CASSLGVRPQHF
many . TRBJ2-7 TRBV6-5 TGTGCCAGCAGTCCCGGGACAACTACCTACGAGCAGTACTTC CASSPGTTTYEQYF
. TRBD1 TRBJ2-2 TRBV11-2 TGTGCCAGCAGCCCCAGGGGGCGCACCACCGGGGAGCTGTTTTTT CASSPRGRTTGELFF
few TRBD2 TRBJ2-5 TRBV7-2 TGTGCCAGCAGCTTACAGCGGGGGCGTGAGACCCAGTACTTC CASSLQRGRETQYF
few . TRBJ1-2 TRBV20-1 TGCAGTGCTAGAGTCCTGGGGGGGGTACGAGGCTACACCTTC CSARVLGGVRGYTF
. . TRBJ2-7 TRBV6-5 TGTGCCAGCAGTTACGTGGGGCAGGGGACCTACGAGCAGTACTTC CASSYVGQGTYEQYF
. . TRBJ2-2 TRBV6-2/TRBV6-3 TGTGCCAGCGCCCGTTGGGGCAGGGTCACCGGGGAGCTGTTTTTT CASARWGRVTGELFF
. . TRBJ2-3 TRBV6-5 TGTGCCAGCAGTTACTCGAGGGTAGGGGCAGATACGCAGTATTTT CASSYSRVGADTQYF
many TRBD2 TRBJ2-2 TRBV5-1 TGCGCCAGCAGCCCGAGCGGGACGAACACCGGGGAGCTGTTTTTT CASSPSGTNTGELFF
few TRBD1 TRBJ2-2 TRBV5-4 TGTGCCAGCAGCGCCGTCCCGGGACAGGGAATACTCACCGGGGAGCTGTTTTTT CASSAVPGQGILTGELFF
. TRBD1 TRBJ2-3 TRBV4-1 TGCGCCAGCAGGGGGGGACAGGAGAGCACAGATACGCAGTATTTT CASRGGQESTDTQYF
. . TRBJ1-1 TRBV20-1 TGCAGTGCTAGAGGAATGATGGTCCCGAACACTGAAGCTTTCTTT CSARGMMVPNTEAFF
few TRBD1 TRBJ1-1 TRBV12-3/TRBV12-4 TGTGCCAGCAGTTTTAGGGACAGGGACCCTGAAGCTTTCTTT CASSFRDRDPEAFF
few . TRBJ2-7 TRBV13 TGTGCCAGCAGCTGGAAGTACTTC CASSWKYF
few . TRBJ1-6 TRBV4-3 TGCGCCAGCAGCCAAATCCCAGCAGGGCTGTTTTCACCCCTCCACTTT CASSQIPAGLFSPLHF
. TRBD1 TRBJ2-3 TRBV20-1 TGCAGTGGGAGGAAGAGGACAGGGGTGGGGGATACGCAGTATTTT CSGRKRTGVGDTQYF
. . TRBJ1-2 TRBV6-6 TGTGCCAGCAGTAACGGGATAAATAACTATGGCTACACCTTC CASSNGINNYGYTF